Each of the 27 T cell receptor beta chains below was sequenced from the same sample in a study of blood T cell repertoires in COVID-19. Some clones are missing from TCRdb's copy, which holds only in-frame ones; the method was immunoSEQ multiplex PCR. The data show around 300,000 clones, with 85% to 90% seen just once and approximately 1.5% held by the top ten. Source material: PBMCs or T cells enriched from blood (not recorded which). These receptors were collected from a woman aged 18-29 years with acute COVID-19.

The chain joins TRBV18 to TRBJ2-4; a possible D gene is TRBD1 (5 bases). V shed 0 bases and J shed 8 bases, with 8 bases lying between them. This CDR3 spans 13 amino acids. Germline CDR1 and CDR2: KGHSH and LQKENI. CDR3 nucleotide sequence: TGTGCCAGCTCACCACCTAGCAGGGACATTCAGTACTTC. Protein sequence: CASSPPSRDIQYF.

The chain recombines TRBV21-1 with TRBJ1-5; the table names TRBD1, a call not compared with the DNA. TRBV21-1 is listed as a pseudogene. The CDR3 contains 16 residues. CDR3: CASSERPTGGCQPQHF. Written as DNA, the CDR3 is TGTGCCAGCAGCGAACGCCCGACAGGGGGCTGTCAGCCCCAGCATTTT.

The V gene is TRBV5-6, the J gene TRBJ2-2; 8 positions agree with TRBD1. Germline CDR1 and CDR2: SGHDT and YYEEEE. V was clipped by 1 base and J by 4 bases; unmatched bases: 6. The CDR3 extends over 16 amino acids. CDR3 residues: CASSLLDRELTGELFF. CDR3 DNA sequence: TGTGCCAGCAGCTTGTTGGACAGGGAGCTCACCGGGGAGCTGTTTTTT.

The gene calls are TRBV11-2 and TRBJ1-2, with 11 nucleotides matching TRBD1. The length of the CDR3 is 16 residues. The trim removed 5 bases at V and 4 bases at J, leaving 9 bases unmatched. Germline V lookup: CDR1 SGHAT, CDR2 FQNNGV. The CDR3 is CASSPGTGGLGYGYTF. DNA of the CDR3: TGTGCCAGCAGCCCCGGGACAGGGGGTTTGGGCTATGGCTACACCTTC.

The gene calls are TRBV19 and TRBJ2-3, with D hard to call. V gave up 6 bases and J gave up 2 bases, with 3 bases separating them. CDR3 length: 11 amino acids. From germline, CDR1 is LNHDA and CDR2 SQIVND (reference sequence). In DNA form, the CDR3 reads TGTGCCAGTAGCAACACAGATACGCAGTATTTT. Protein: CASSNTDTQYF.

This clone showed up just a few times. The J gene is TRBJ1-4, the V gene TRBV19; possible D gene TRBD1, 6 bases. The CDR3 consists of 17 residues. The V end lost 6 bases, the J end lost 0 bases, and 17 bases lay between the germline ends. CDR1 is LNHDA, CDR2 SQIVND, per germline (reference sequence). The CDR3 sequence: CASSRRGQTATNEKLFF. DNA of the CDR3: TGTGCCAGTAGCAGAAGAGGACAGACCGCAACTAATGAAAAACTGTTTTTT. Supplemented by reference TRBV19 and TRBJ1-4, the full variable domain reads DGGITQSPKYLFRKEGQNVTLSCEQNLNHDAMYWYRQDPGQGLRLIYYSQIVNDFQKGDIAEGYSVSREKKESFPLTVTSAQKNPTAFYLCASSRRGQTATNEKLFFGSGTQLSVL.

V gene TRBV5-1 combines with J gene TRBJ2-5; 7 nucleotides align to TRBD1. The ends lost 2 bases at V and 0 bases at J; junction bases unmatched: 1. The CDR3 is 14 amino acids. Germline loops: CDR1 SGHRS, CDR2 YFSETQ. The CDR3 DNA is TGCGCCAGCAGCTTACAGGGGCACCAAGAGACCCAGTACTTC. Amino acids: CASSLQGHQETQYF.

The V call is TRBV18, the J call TRBJ1-1; 10 bases are shared with TRBD1. Germline CDR1 is KGHSH and CDR2 is LQKENI. J lost 4 bases, V lost 4 bases, and 9 bases had no gene match. This CDR3 spans 16 amino acids. CDR3 region: CASSLSGTGVSTEAFF. In nucleotides, the CDR3 is TGTGCCAGCTCACTATCCGGGACAGGGGTGAGCACTGAAGCTTTCTTT.

The gene calls are TRBV12-3 or TRBV12-4 and TRBJ1-4; tentatively, D is TRBD1 (5 bases). V was clipped by 5 bases and J by 8 bases, with 9 bases between them. The length of the CDR3 is 12 residues. The CDR3 nucleotides read TGTGCCAGCAGTGGGGCAGGGGAAAAACTGTTTTTT. Its protein product is CASSGAGEKLFF.

V is TRBV6-1 and J is TRBJ2-7; the match to TRBD2 covers 8 bases. The CDR3 has 16 amino acids. Trimming removed 2 bases from V and 5 bases from J; junction bases left unmatched: 11. Germline-derived CDR1 and CDR2 are MNHNS and SASEGT. CDR3 nucleotides: TGTGCCAGCAGTGAATATAGGCGGGAGGTCCGGAACGAGCAGTACTTC. Protein: CASSEYRREVRNEQYF.

The rearrangement uses TRBV5-1 and TRBJ1-2, with 8 positions matching TRBD1. Losses at the gene ends were 0 bases for V and 5 bases for J; bases not matched to a gene: 6. The CDR3 spans 15 residues. Germline V gene sequence: CDR1 SGHRS, CDR2 YFSETQ. The CDR3 DNA sequence: TGCGCCAGCAGCTTGGGTGGACAGGGTGGTTATGGCTACACCTTC. Amino acids: CASSLGGQGGYGYTF.

The chain carries TRBV5-8 and TRBJ1-5; TRBD1 matches 10 bases. The CDR3 has 15 amino acids. The germline V gene has CDR1 SGHTS and CDR2 YDEGEE. Losses at the gene ends were 6 bases for V and 2 bases for J; bases not matched to a gene: 5. The CDR3 spells CASKTGGSGNQPQHF. The DNA of the CDR3 is TGTGCCAGCAAGACAGGGGGCTCGGGCAATCAGCCCCAGCATTTT.

This chain uses TRBV19 with TRBJ1-2; 9 bases fit TRBD1. The CDR3 runs 15 residues. Germline CDR1 and CDR2: LNHDA and SQIVND (reference sequence). Trimming at V came to 0 bases and at J to 7 bases, leaving 6 bases not matched to a gene. CDR3 sequence: CASSIESGQGSGYTF. The CDR3 DNA follows: TGTGCCAGTAGTATAGAATCGGGACAGGGAAGTGGCTACACCTTC.

The rearrangement uses TRBV29-1 and TRBJ2-1, with 8 nucleotides matching TRBD2. CDR1 and CDR2 from the germline V gene are SQVTM and ANQGSEA. CDR3 size: 16 residues. V dropped 2 bases and J dropped 3; count of bases not matched to a gene: 9. The CDR3 loop is CSVEPKAGAVYNEQFF. CDR3 sequence (DNA): TGCAGCGTTGAACCTAAAGCGGGAGCGGTCTACAATGAGCAGTTCTTC.

This sequence joins TRBV28 and TRBJ2-5; D is uncertain. The V end lost 3 bases, the J end lost 1 base, and 9 bases lay between the germline ends. The CDR3 is 14 amino acids. Germline V gives CDR1 MDHEN, CDR2 SYDVKM. CDR3: CASSFGGPQETQYF. The CDR3 DNA follows: TGTGCCAGCAGTTTCGGCGGTCCCCAAGAGACCCAGTACTTC. The entire variable domain, with the rest obtained from reference TRBV28 and TRBJ2-5, is as follows: DVKVTQSSRYLVKRTGEKVFLECVQDMDHENMFWYRQDPGLGLRLIYFSYDVKMKEKGDIPEGYSVSREKKERFSLILESASTNQTSMYLCASSFGGPQETQYFGPGTRLLVL.

The rearrangement links TRBV5-1 to TRBJ2-7; possible D gene TRBD2, 6 bases. V shed 0 bases and J shed 7 bases, with 14 bases lying between them. CDR1 is SGHRS and CDR2 is YFSETQ in the germline V gene. The CDR3 sequence is 14 residues long. This CDR3 is CASSLVYGGNEQYF. CDR3 nucleotides: TGCGCCAGCAGCTTGGTTTATGGGGGGAATGAGCAGTACTTC.

The V gene is TRBV28, the J gene TRBJ2-7; 13 bases line up with TRBD2. Germline lookup yields CDR1 MDHEN and CDR2 SYDVKM. This CDR3 has 13 residues. V shed 6 bases, J shed 6 bases, and the junction held 2 bases outside the gene matches. The CDR3 here is CASRGTSGIEQYF. The CDR3 coding sequence is TGTGCCAGCAGAGGGACTAGCGGGATCGAGCAGTACTTC.

Here the CDR3 DNA reads TGTGCCAGCAGCGTAGGGCTTTCAAGCTCCTACAATGAGCAGTTCTTC. It translates to CASSVGLSSSYNEQFF. The chain uses TRBV9 and TRBJ2-1; D is unclear. V lost 0 bases and J 0 bases, leaving 10 bases between the germline ends. The CDR3 has 16 amino acids. The germline CDR1 and CDR2 sequences are SGDLS and YYNGEE.

This clone was seen once. The chain employs TRBV7-2 and TRBJ2-1; perhaps TRBD2 as D (6 bases). Germline CDR1 is SGHTA and CDR2 is FQGNSA. This CDR3 contains 17 residues. V lost 1 base and J lost 4, with 17 bases in between. CDR3 coding DNA: TGTGCCAGCAGCTTAGTCCCCCGGGACTCGATGTACAATGAGCAGTTCTTC. It specifies CASSLVPRDSMYNEQFF.

This sequence joins TRBV10-2 and TRBJ1-5; the match to TRBD1 covers 7 bases. The V gene's germline CDR1 is WSHSY and CDR2 SAAADI. This CDR3 region has 12 residues. The V gene end was trimmed by 8 bases and the J gene end by 7 bases; junction bases not matched to a gene: 5. CDR3 DNA sequence: TGCGCCAGCCGACAGGGTGGCCAGCCCCAGCATTTT. Its translation: CASRQGGQPQHF.

The table lists this clone with a count of one. V is TRBV28 and J is TRBJ2-3; 7 nucleotides agree with TRBD2. There are 16 residues in the CDR3. Losses at the gene ends were 3 bases for V and 1 base for J; bases not matched to a gene: 7. Germline assignment: CDR1 MDHEN and CDR2 SYDVKM. CDR3 sequence reads: CASSLPRGRGTDTQYF. The CDR3 region has the DNA TGTGCCAGCAGTTTGCCTCGAGGGAGGGGCACAGATACGCAGTATTTT.

The chain carries TRBV28 and TRBJ1-1; 10 bases map to TRBD1. The germline V gene encodes CDR1 MDHEN and CDR2 SYDVKM. The J segment lost 7 bases and the V segment lost 7 bases, leaving 9 bases of the junction unmatched. CDR3 length equals 14 residues. The CDR3: CASNGQGGTGEAFF. CDR3 nucleotide sequence: TGTGCCAGCAACGGACAGGGGGGAACTGGTGAAGCTTTCTTT.

This chain connects TRBV3-1 (or the pseudogene TRBV3-2) to TRBJ1-2, with D perhaps matching TRBD1 (6 bases). CDR1 is LGHDT and CDR2 is YNNKEL in the germline V gene (reference sequence). V was trimmed by 1 base and J by 5 bases, leaving 11 bases between them. The CDR3 is made up of 14 amino acids. CDR3: CASSQGMDRYGYTF. The DNA for the CDR3 is TGTGCCAGCAGCCAAGGAATGGACAGATATGGCTACACCTTC.

Written as DNA, the CDR3 is TGTGCCAGCACCCCAGGGGGGACAGGGGGCTCTGGAAACACCATATATTTT. This encodes CASTPGGTGGSGNTIYF. The rearrangement links TRBV25-1 to TRBJ1-3, with TRBD1 identical over 11 bases. Germline assignment: CDR1 MGHDK and CDR2 SYGVNS. The CDR3 is 17 residues long. V dropped 7 bases and J dropped 0; count of bases not matched to a gene: 8.

The rearrangement joins TRBV5-5 to TRBJ2-7; tentative D call: TRBD1 (6 bases). This CDR3 region has 14 residues. V was pared by 6 bases and J by 3 bases, with 16 bases between. The germline gives CDR1 SGHKS, CDR2 YYEKEE (reference sequence). CDR3 DNA sequence: TGTGCCAGCAACTTTCGGACAGAGAGCTACGAGCAGTACTTC. Its translation is CASNFRTESYEQYF. Full variable domain (rest looked up from reference TRBV5-5 and TRBJ2-7): DAGVTQSPTHLIKTRGQQVTLRCSPISGHKSVSWYQQVLGQGPQFIFQYYEKEERGRGNFPDRFSARQFPNYSSELNVNALLLGDSALYLCASNFRTESYEQYFGPGTRLTVT.

The chain couples TRBV4-1 to TRBJ1-5; D not certain. This CDR3 has 15 residues. CDR1 is MGHRA and CDR2 is YSYEKL in the germline V gene. V gave up 1 base and J gave up 0 bases, with 7 bases separating them. The CDR3 coding sequence is TGCGCCAGCAGCCAAGCGGGGTTTAGCAATCAGCCCCAGCATTTT. Its protein product is CASSQAGFSNQPQHF.

The chain links TRBV28 to TRBJ2-7; 10 bases map to TRBD2. Trimming cost V 8 bases and J 3 bases; bases outside gene matches: 4. Germline CDR1 is MDHEN and CDR2 is SYDVKM. The CDR3 runs to 13 residues. The CDR3 region is CASVPSGSYEQYF. CDR3 in DNA: TGTGCCAGCGTGCCTAGCGGGAGCTACGAGCAGTACTTC.